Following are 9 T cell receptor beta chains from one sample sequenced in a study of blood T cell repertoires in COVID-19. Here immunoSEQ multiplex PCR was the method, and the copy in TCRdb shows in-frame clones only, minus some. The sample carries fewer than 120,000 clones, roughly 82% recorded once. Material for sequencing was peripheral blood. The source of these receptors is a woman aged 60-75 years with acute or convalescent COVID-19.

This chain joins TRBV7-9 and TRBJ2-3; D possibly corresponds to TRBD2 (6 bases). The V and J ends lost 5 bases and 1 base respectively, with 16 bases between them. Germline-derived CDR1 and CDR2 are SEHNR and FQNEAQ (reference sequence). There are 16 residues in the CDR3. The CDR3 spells CASSPRLGLRTDTQYF. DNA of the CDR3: TGTGCCAGCAGCCCCCGACTAGGACTACGCACAGATACGCAGTATTTT.

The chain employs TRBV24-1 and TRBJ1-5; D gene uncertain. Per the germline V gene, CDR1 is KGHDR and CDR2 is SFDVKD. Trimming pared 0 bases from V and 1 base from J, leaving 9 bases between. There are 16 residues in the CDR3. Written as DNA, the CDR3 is TGTGCCACCAGTGATTTGGGGGAGGGAAGCAATCAGCCCCAGCATTTT. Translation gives CATSDLGEGSNQPQHF.

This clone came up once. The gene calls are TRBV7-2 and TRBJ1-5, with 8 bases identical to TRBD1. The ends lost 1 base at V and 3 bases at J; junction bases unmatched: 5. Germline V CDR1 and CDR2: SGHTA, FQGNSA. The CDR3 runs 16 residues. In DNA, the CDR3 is TGTGCCAGCAGCTTAGGGACAGGGAGCCTCAATCAGCCCCAGCATTTT. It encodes CASSLGTGSLNQPQHF.

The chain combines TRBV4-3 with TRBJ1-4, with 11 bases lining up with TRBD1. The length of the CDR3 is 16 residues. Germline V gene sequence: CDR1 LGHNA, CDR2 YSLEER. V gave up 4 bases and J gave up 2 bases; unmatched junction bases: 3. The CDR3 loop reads CASSPGQGGTNEKLFF. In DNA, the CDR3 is TGCGCCAGCAGCCCGGGACAGGGGGGGACTAATGAAAAACTGTTTTTT.

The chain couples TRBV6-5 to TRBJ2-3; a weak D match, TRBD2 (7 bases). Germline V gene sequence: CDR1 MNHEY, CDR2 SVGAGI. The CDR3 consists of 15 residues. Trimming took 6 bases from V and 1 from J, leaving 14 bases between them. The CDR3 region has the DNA TGTGCCAGCAGGCTATACGGGGGGCGCACAGATACGCAGTATTTT. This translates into CASRLYGGRTDTQYF.

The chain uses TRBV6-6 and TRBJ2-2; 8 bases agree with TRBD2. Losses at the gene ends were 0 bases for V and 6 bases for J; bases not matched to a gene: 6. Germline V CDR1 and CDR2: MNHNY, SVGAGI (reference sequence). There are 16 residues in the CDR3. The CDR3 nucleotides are TGTGCCAGCAGTTACTCGAGACTAGCGATCCCCGGGGAGCTGTTTTTT. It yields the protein CASSYSRLAIPGELFF.

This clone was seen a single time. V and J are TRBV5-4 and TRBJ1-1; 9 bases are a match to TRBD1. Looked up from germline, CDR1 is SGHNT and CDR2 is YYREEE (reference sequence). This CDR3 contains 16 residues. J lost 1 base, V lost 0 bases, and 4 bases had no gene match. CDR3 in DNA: TGTGCCAGCAGCTTGGGAGGGGGACAGGGGAACACTGAAGCTTTCTTT. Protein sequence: CASSLGGGQGNTEAFF.

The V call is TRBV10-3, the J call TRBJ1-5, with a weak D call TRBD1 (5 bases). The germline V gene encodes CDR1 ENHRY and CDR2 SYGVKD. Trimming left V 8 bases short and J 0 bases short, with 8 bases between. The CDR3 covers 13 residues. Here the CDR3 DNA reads TGTGCCATCGGCAGGGATAGCAATCAGCCCCAGCATTTT. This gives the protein CAIGRDSNQPQHF.

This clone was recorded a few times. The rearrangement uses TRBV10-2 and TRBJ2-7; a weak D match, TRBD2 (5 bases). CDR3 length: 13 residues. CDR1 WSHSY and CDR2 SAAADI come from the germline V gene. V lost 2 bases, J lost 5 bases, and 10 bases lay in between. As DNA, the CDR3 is TGCGCCAGCAGTGAGGGGGAGAGGGACGAGCAGTACTTC. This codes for CASSEGERDEQYF.